The entry below gives a single T cell receptor beta chain sequence along with its context. As yet, its antigen is unknown. The sample belongs to a study of regulatory dendritic cells for organ transplantation. Study-level information: Regulatory dendritic cells came from monocytes given vitamin D3 and IL-10. Points from the study as a whole: Naive CD4+ and CD8+ repertoires were highly diverse; memory CD8+ was most oligoclonal.

Only in-frame clones appear in the TCRdb table, and some are missing; sequencing was by immunoSEQ multiplex PCR. This table has around 7,400 clones, roughly 67% appearing once. Allogeneic regulatory or mature dendritic cells were co-cultured for 5 days with CFSE-labeled sorted T cells at 1:10. Germline CDR1 and CDR2: SGHRS and YFSETQ. V was clipped by 5 bases and J by 7 bases, with 16 bases between them. This CDR3 has 14 residues. This chain joins TRBV5-1 and TRBJ2-1, with D possibly being TRBD2 (7 bases). The sequence was obtained from a human donor in good health. Sequencing was carried out using memory CD4+ T cells from blood cultured with dendritic cells. Indicated subset: CD45RO+ memory T cells. CDR3: CASSRGGGGNEQFF. In nucleotides, the CDR3 is TGCGCCAGCAGTAGGGGGGGCGGAGGAAATGAGCAGTTCTTC.